This TCR beta chain was retrieved from a study of T cell responses to AZD1222 COVID-19 vaccine. The CDR3 has 15 amino acids. The V segment lost 1 base and the J segment 8 bases; nucleotides outside the gene matches: 8. Germline CDR1 reads SGHVS; CDR2 reads FNYEAQ. A word on this clone: Its antigen is unidentified.

Regarding the study as a whole: None of the repertoires were sampled until the peak T cell response had passed. Compared with day 0, the breadth and depth of the Spike-specific TCR repertoire rose significantly after two doses of AZD1222.

Assay: immunoSEQ multiplex PCR; the TCRdb copy retains only in-frame clones and omits some. This sample has 75,000 to 100,000 clones; approximately 87% occur once, and the top ten carry roughly 24%. The source material was peripheral blood, sampled on day 0 of AZD1222 vaccination. This receptor was obtained from an adult in good health. The gene calls are TRBV7-6 and TRBJ2-1; TRBD2 aligns across 7 bases. CDR3 sequence: CASSLVAGEAHEQFF. Written as DNA, the CDR3 is TGTGCCAGCAGCTTAGTGGCGGGAGAAGCCCATGAGCAGTTCTTC.